This TCR beta chain was retrieved from a study of blood T cell repertoires in COVID-19. Study summary: Collection of acute and convalescent COVID-19 samples took place in the United States, Italy and Spain.

Germline-derived CDR1 and CDR2 are SQVTM and ANQGSEA. This CDR3 is 16 amino acids long. J gave up 0 bases and V 4 bases, and 8 bases lay outside the gene matches. Sequencing was performed with immunoSEQ multiplex PCR; in TCRdb, only in-frame clones are kept and a portion is missing. The sample holds 140,000 to 150,000 clones, 75% to 90% seen once. The specimen sequenced was peripheral blood. The V call is TRBV29-1, the J call TRBJ2-2; 7 bases line up with TRBD2. This TCR was recovered from a man aged 18 to 29 with COVID-19, enrolled during active disease. The CDR3 DNA sequence: TGCAGCGTTGGTGGGATCCGGGGGGCGAACACCGGGGAGCTGTTTTTT. Translation gives CSVGGIRGANTGELFF.